Here is one T cell receptor (beta chain) with its context. This CDR3 region has 17 residues. Germline V CDR1 and CDR2: SGHVS, FQNEAQ. The J segment lost 1 base and the V segment lost 0 bases, leaving 4 bases of the junction unmatched. The data were produced by immunoSEQ multiplex PCR, yet TCRdb's version contains in-frame clones alone and is incomplete. Of a few hundred thousand clones listed, around 89% are singletons. The data belong to a study of blood T cell repertoires in COVID-19. This clonotype originated in a man aged 65 to 85 with acute or convalescent COVID-19. Sequencing was done on a sample of peripheral blood. The chain has TRBV7-8 and TRBJ2-1; 9 nucleotides line up with TRBD1. This CDR3 reads CASSLAHRGQSYNEQFF. In nucleotides, the CDR3 is TGTGCCAGCAGCTTAGCGCACAGGGGGCAGTCCTACAATGAGCAGTTCTTC.